This is a list of T cell receptor beta chains from one sample in a study of T cell repertoires in cytomegalovirus infection. The antigens these receptors bind are not known. TCRdb called the reads again in MiXCR, with one record for every CDR3 protein. The data show about 310,000 distinct CDR3 sequences, around 25% seen once. The sequenced sample was cultured PBMCs, obtained from culture after CMV antigen stimulation. Receptor source: a human donor in good health (CMV status not recorded). Some clones in this sample may be carry-over from other donors' samples. CDR3s include the opening cysteine and the closing phenylalanine or tryptophan. D genes are given only for firm matches. Part of the rows lack a size; the others show once, few, many or a class for expanded clones.

TRBV7-4,TRBJ2-1,TRBD2,many,CASSSTGLAGGSLRNEQFF,TGTGCCAGCAGCTCGACAGGACTAGCGGGAGGGTCTCTGAGGAATGAGCAGTTCTTC
TRBV11-2,TRBJ1-2,NA,NA,CASSVTPHYGYTF,TGTGCCAGCAGCGTTACTCCGCACTATGGCTACACCTTC
TRBV19,TRBJ1-6,TRBD1,NA,CASSIGTGPPLHF,TGTGCCAGTAGTATCGGGACAGGACCTCCCCTCCACTTT
TRBV20-1,TRBJ1-2,TRBD1,few,CSARVVSQGQGFGYTF,TGCAGTGCTAGAGTCGTGAGCCAGGGACAGGGTTTTGGCTACACCTTC
TRBV5-3,TRBJ1-4,NA,NA,CASSLSDSKGGLFF,TGTGCCAGCAGCTTGTCGGACAGTAAGGGCGGACTGTTTTTT
TRBV12-5,TRBJ2-1,NA,few,CASGLPGPNEQFF,TGTGCTAGTGGTTTGCCCGGACCCAATGAGCAGTTCTTC
TRBV5-4,TRBJ2-7,NA,NA,CASSLAAAGKNYEQYF,TGTGCCAGCAGCTTGGCGGCTGCAGGGAAGAACTACGAGCAGTACTTC
TRBV7-2,TRBJ1-5,NA,few,CASSVNRVGNQPQHF,TGTGCCAGCAGCGTTAACAGGGTCGGCAATCAGCCCCAGCATTTT
TRBV7-4,TRBJ1-1,TRBD1,many,CASRSRQGGTEAFF,TGTGCCAGCAGATCTCGACAGGGTGGCACTGAAGCTTTCTTT
TRBV20-1,TRBJ2-1,NA,NA,CSAIYIATKSSYNEQFF,TGCAGTGCTATCTACATCGCTACGAAAAGCTCCTACAATGAGCAGTTCTTC
TRBV7-2,TRBJ2-7,TRBD2,many,CASSLLLAADEQYF,TGTGCCAGCAGCTTATTACTAGCGGCAGACGAGCAGTACTTC
TRBV7-6,TRBJ2-1,NA,many,CASSLGNSEFGGNEQFF,TGTGCCAGCAGCTTAGGGAACTCCGAGTTTGGGGGCAATGAGCAGTTCTTC
TRBV6-1,TRBJ1-2,NA,once,CASSEVRRYGYTF,TGTGCCAGCAGTGAAGTCCGGCGATATGGCTACACCTTC
TRBV29-1,TRBJ2-5,TRBD2,NA,CSVNGLAGGRETQYF,TGCAGCGTTAACGGACTAGCGGGAGGAAGGGAGACCCAGTACTTC
TRBV11-2,TRBJ2-1,NA,NA,CASSWQGREQFF,TGTGCCAGCAGCTGGCAGGGACGGGAGCAGTTCTTC